A selection of T cell receptor beta chains follows, all from one sample in a study of blood T cell repertoires in COVID-19. TCRdb's table, derived via immunoSEQ multiplex PCR, lists solely in-frame clones and lacks some. The table shows approximately 80,000 clones, with approximately 85% occurring only once. Source material: peripheral blood. The receptors stem from a human donor in a cohort sampled during active COVID-19. CDR3s leave out the opening cysteine and the closing phenylalanine or tryptophan. The D gene is left open where the match is weak.

length: 13
V: TRBV3-1/TRBV3-2
J: TRBJ2-7
D: TRBD1
CDR3: ASSHADRGPGEQY

length: 14
V: TRBV7-6
J: TRBJ2-1
D: NA
CDR3: ASSLAQQGGVDEQF

length: 9
V: TRBV6-2/TRBV6-3
J: TRBJ2-5
D: NA
CDR3: ASSLAETQY

length: 15
V: TRBV4-2
J: TRBJ2-7
D: NA
CDR3: ASSQEGAATSSYEQY

length: 14
V: TRBV28
J: TRBJ1-4
D: TRBD1
CDR3: ASSYKRDRRREKLF

length: 12
V: TRBV6-5
J: TRBJ2-3
D: NA
CDR3: ASRVLANADTQY

length: 13
V: TRBV19
J: TRBJ2-7
D: NA
CDR3: ASSIAGKIDYEQY

length: 13
V: TRBV5-5
J: TRBJ1-5
D: TRBD1
CDR3: ASSRQGANNQPQH

length: 12
V: TRBV28
J: TRBJ2-7
D: TRBD1
CDR3: ASLWGQYTYEQY

length: 10
V: TRBV28
J: TRBJ2-7
D: NA
CDR3: ASRTETYEQY

length: 9
V: TRBV20-1
J: TRBJ1-1
D: NA
CDR3: SASGRTEAF

length: 10
V: TRBV12-3/TRBV12-4
J: TRBJ2-5
D: TRBD1
CDR3: ASLGQGGTQY

length: 13
V: TRBV30
J: TRBJ2-1
D: TRBD2
CDR3: AWSVQSGGYNEQF

length: 14
V: TRBV3-1/TRBV3-2
J: TRBJ2-5
D: NA
CDR3: ASSHLTGVGQETQY

length: 11
V: TRBV7-3
J: TRBJ1-1
D: NA
CDR3: ASSVQENTEAF

length: 11
V: TRBV4-1
J: TRBJ1-2
D: NA
CDR3: ASSPRGLIGYT

length: 14
V: TRBV7-2
J: TRBJ1-5
D: TRBD1
CDR3: ASSLGTGTGNQPQH

length: 14
V: TRBV9
J: TRBJ2-3
D: TRBD1
CDR3: ASSVKGTGGTDTQY

length: 13
V: TRBV2
J: TRBJ2-6
D: NA
CDR3: ASCLSPSGANVLT

length: 13
V: TRBV27
J: TRBJ1-5
D: TRBD1
CDR3: ASSPWTGRDQPQH

length: 10
V: TRBV6-6
J: TRBJ2-7
D: NA
CDR3: ASSEPSYEQY

length: 13
V: TRBV5-1
J: TRBJ1-1
D: TRBD1
CDR3: ASSPDRGRDGEAF

length: 13
V: TRBV11-3
J: TRBJ1-3
D: TRBD1
CDR3: ASSVTGDSGNTIY

length: 14
V: TRBV11-2
J: TRBJ2-1
D: TRBD1
CDR3: ASSSPGTGIDNEQF

length: 10
V: TRBV4-2
J: TRBJ1-3
D: NA
CDR3: ASSQESPMLA

length: 13
V: TRBV5-1
J: TRBJ2-1
D: TRBD2
CDR3: ASSGTSGSYNEQF

length: 11
V: TRBV6-5
J: TRBJ1-1
D: NA
CDR3: ASSGRGNTEAF

length: 12
V: TRBV18
J: TRBJ2-3
D: TRBD1
CDR3: ASSGTGDGDTQY

length: 13
V: TRBV15
J: TRBJ1-4
D: TRBD1
CDR3: ATSRDDRGGEKLF

length: 14
V: TRBV24-1
J: TRBJ2-7
D: NA
CDR3: ATSDSQDTLSYEQY

length: 11
V: TRBV11-3
J: TRBJ2-3
D: NA
CDR3: ASSLPPADTQY

length: 13
V: TRBV10-1
J: TRBJ1-4
D: TRBD1
CDR3: ASSDPGTGVEKLF

length: 16
V: TRBV19
J: TRBJ2-5
D: NA
CDR3: ASSIGGRWNSPQETQY

length: 14
V: TRBV5-1
J: TRBJ1-3
D: NA
CDR3: ASSELGGYSGNTIY

length: 15
V: TRBV4-1
J: TRBJ1-1
D: NA
CDR3: ASSRSDGGQVNTEAF

length: 10
V: TRBV2
J: TRBJ2-3
D: NA
CDR3: ASRRSTDTQY

length: 13
V: TRBV5-1
J: TRBJ2-1
D: TRBD2
CDR3: ASALGGGGNNEQF

length: 10
V: TRBV11-2
J: TRBJ2-3
D: NA
CDR3: ASSSYTDTQY

length: 10
V: TRBV5-8
J: TRBJ1-4
D: NA
CDR3: ASSLDGEKLF

length: 12
V: TRBV28
J: TRBJ1-5
D: TRBD1
CDR3: ASSLGQGGQPQH

length: 12
V: TRBV30
J: TRBJ2-7
D: NA
CDR3: AWSATGGGTKQY

length: 10
V: TRBV7-9
J: TRBJ1-1
D: NA
CDR3: ASSFPRTEAF

length: 13
V: TRBV6-7
J: TRBJ1-6
D: TRBD1
CDR3: ASRGAQGAFSPLH

length: 13
V: TRBV3-1/TRBV3-2
J: TRBJ2-7
D: TRBD1
CDR3: ASSQFGTGNREQY

length: 10
V: TRBV10-2
J: TRBJ2-4
D: NA
CDR3: ASSEPQDIQY

length: 13
V: TRBV9
J: TRBJ2-3
D: NA
CDR3: ASSAQGLNTDTQY

length: 12
V: TRBV5-1
J: TRBJ2-3
D: TRBD2
CDR3: ASSPQGGADTQY

length: 11
V: TRBV12-3/TRBV12-4
J: TRBJ1-1
D: TRBD1
CDR3: ASSLEDRGKAF

length: 15
V: TRBV19
J: TRBJ1-6
D: TRBD1
CDR3: ASSAGTGSGYNSPLH

length: 12
V: TRBV29-1
J: TRBJ2-3
D: NA
CDR3: SVDRPQGTDTQY

length: 15
V: TRBV3-1/TRBV3-2
J: TRBJ2-5
D: TRBD1
CDR3: ASSQGQGQRGQETQY

length: 12
V: TRBV2
J: TRBJ2-2
D: NA
CDR3: ASSVYTATGELF

length: 12
V: TRBV5-4
J: TRBJ1-4
D: TRBD1
CDR3: ASKEGTGSEKLF

length: 12
V: TRBV3-1/TRBV3-2
J: TRBJ1-1
D: TRBD1
CDR3: ASSQRQGITEAF

length: 12
V: TRBV28
J: TRBJ2-3
D: NA
CDR3: ASSGQDGADTQY

length: 10
V: TRBV9
J: TRBJ1-2
D: TRBD1
CDR3: ASSPGTGTYT